This T cell receptor (beta chain) was sequenced in a study of cytomegalovirus exposure and HLA in healthy donors. Overall study results and limits: The listing of 150 to 200 TCR beta chains classed them as cytomegalovirus-associated. Per published accounts, TCR beta sequences correctly predicted the HLA-A and HLA-B alleles of most subjects.

In the PCR, 60 Vbeta and 13 Jbeta primers were used. Sequenced by immunoSEQ multiplex PCR; TCRdb stores in-frame clones only, minus some. The sample yields some 140,000 clones, 70% to 80% seen once. V lost 2 bases and J lost 6; bases outside the gene matches: 14. Germline values: CDR1 MRHNA, CDR2 SNTAGT. CDR3 length equals 17 residues. Comments on this clone: Its antigen is not identified.

The J gene is TRBJ1-2, the V gene TRBV6-4; 8 positions match TRBD1. Sequencing was carried out using PBMCs. The receptor comes from a woman aged 45-65 years in good health and CMV-seropositive. CDR3 loop: CASSDLPAGGPRHGYTF. The CDR3, as DNA: TGTGCCAGCAGTGACCTTCCGGCAGGGGGCCCGCGGCATGGCTACACCTTC.